This T cell receptor (beta chain) was sequenced for a study of blood T cell repertoires in COVID-19. Whole-study context: Specimens from acute and convalescent COVID-19 originated in the United States, Italy and Spain. In each case, the material was cDNA or gDNA derived from T cells, B-cell-depleted T cells, or PBMCs.

V gave up 2 bases and J gave up 5 bases; unmatched junction bases: 10. CDR1 and CDR2 from the germline V gene are LGHNA and YSLEER. This CDR3 is built from 17 residues. As originally analysed: From reference gene primer amplification, estimates of nucleated cell counts were derived. Method: immunoSEQ multiplex PCR; TCRdb's copy keeps in-frame clones and lacks some. D and trimming come from the DNA, and the V and J calls and clone size come from that table. The sample has some 110,000 clones, approximately 90% seen once. This sequence originates from a human donor with active COVID-19. The donor label of this sample is uncertain. The specimen sequenced was peripheral blood. The chain has TRBV4-3 and TRBJ2-2; 8 nucleotides match TRBD2. The CDR3 region has the DNA TGCGCCAGCAGCCAACTGGCGGGGGGCACCGGTACCGGGGAGCTGTTTTTT. Translating gives CASSQLAGGTGTGELFF.